The source of this T cell receptor (beta chain) is a study of response to subunit inactivated influenza vaccine (dated by TCRdb to 2017 to 2018). About the study as a whole: Deep quantitative profiling of the T cell receptor repertoire was used in the study to follow responses to a trivalent subunit inactivated influenza vaccine. The study at large found these results: According to the authors, only a limited number of new T cells may be recruited by each seasonal influenza vaccination.

A remark on this clonotype: Which antigen it targets is not known. No base-level quality is on record; no much larger clone is a single base apart.

The protocol used for the library was RT-PCR. The sequencer was an Illumina HiSeq 2500. TCRdb trimmed public reads at Q25 via fastp, called clones via MiXCR and kept in-frame beta chains. Every entry covers one CDR3 protein and lists the most common genes and DNA from its rows. This sample lists about 780,000 distinct CDR3 sequences; around 18% were detected once. The ten largest clones take up roughly 11% of the sample. The germline V gene supplies CDR1 SGHTA and CDR2 FQGNSA. Trimming at the junction amounts to 1 base on V and 6 bases on J, and the germline ends lie 12 bases apart. CDR3 length: 14 amino acids, cysteine to phenylalanine. Only the CDR3 DNA is retained, 42 bases long and in frame from the first base.

Material: PBMCs from blood, obtained more than 4 days after vaccination. This TCR was sampled from a man aged 50-60 years who received an inactivated influenza vaccine. Donor details come from another sample of the same person, matched by shared clones. The V gene is TRBV7-2 and the J gene is TRBJ1-1, and TRBD1 may be the D gene, going by 5 matching bases. The DNA sequence is as follows: TGTGCCAGCAGCTTAGGGGCAGGGTGGGCTGAAGCTTTCTTT. This translates into CASSLGAGWAEAFF.